This passage covers 27 T cell receptor beta chains from one sample sequenced in a study of CD8 T cells in ankylosing spondylitis (dated by TCRdb to 2015 to 2018). What the work shows at the level of the full study, not this receptor alone: Blood from ankylosing spondylitis patients appeared to be characterized by a TCR beta motif made up of fewer than ten highly homologous amino acid variants.

The antigens these receptors bind are not known. Libraries were constructed by 5' RACE. The run used an Illumina HiSeq 2500. Using fastp at Q25 and MiXCR, TCRdb reprocessed the public reads and kept productive beta chains. Rows merge per CDR3 protein into single entries with the most common DNA and genes. In all, the sample holds fewer than 550,000 distinct CDR3 sequences, and roughly 5.2% of those were seen once. The ten largest account for roughly 3.2% of the sample. The sequenced sample consisted of blood, either unsorted or a sorted T cell fraction (not recorded which). These TCRs come from a male donor with ankylosing spondylitis.

This clonotype was observed many times. V usage is TRBV10-3 and J usage is TRBJ2-5; 12 bases map to TRBD2. CDR3 size: 16 residues. V was clipped by 4 bases and J by 4 bases; unmatched bases: 7. Germline V gene sequence: CDR1 ENHRY, CDR2 SYGVKD. CDR3 loop: CAISVASGRAIETQYF. CDR3 coding DNA: TGTGCCATCAGTGTCGCTAGCGGGAGGGCCATAGAGACCCAGTACTTC.

This clonotype was counted a few times. V and J are TRBV5-5 and TRBJ2-7; D unresolved. The CDR3 covers 14 residues. V lost 1 base and J 3 bases, leaving 11 bases between the germline ends. In germline, CDR1 is SGHKS, CDR2 YYEKEE (reference sequence). In DNA form, the CDR3 reads TGTGCCAGCAGCTTGCGTCAGCCGATCTACGAGCAGTACTTC. Its translation is CASSLRQPIYEQYF.

This clonotype occurred many times. For the CDR3, the DNA is TGCGCCAGCAGCGTCGCTTGGGGCCACGAGCAGTACTTC. This gives the protein CASSVAWGHEQYF. The chain is built from TRBV4-1 and TRBJ2-7, with D possibly TRBD1 on 5 matching bases. From germline, CDR1 is MGHRA and CDR2 YSYEKL. Between the trimmed V and J ends, which lost 5 bases and 5 bases, there was a span of 13 bases. CDR3 length equals 13 residues.

J is TRBJ1-1 and V is TRBV3-1, with a weak D call TRBD1 (6 bases). Germline CDR1 and CDR2: LGHDT and YNNKEL (reference sequence). CDR3 size: 14 residues. V dropped 5 bases and J dropped 1 base, with 11 bases sitting between them. The CDR3 loop is CASSFRQANTEAFF. The CDR3 coding sequence is TGTGCCAGCAGCTTTCGACAGGCGAACACTGAAGCTTTCTTT.

The J gene is TRBJ2-2, the V gene TRBV7-3; D may be TRBD1 (5 bases). Per the germline V gene, CDR1 is SGHTA and CDR2 is FQGTGA. The V end was cut by 5 bases, the J end by 2 bases, with 15 bases between. The CDR3 runs 16 residues. Here the CDR3 reads CASSAPGQSNTGELFF. Written as DNA, the CDR3 is TGTGCCAGCAGCGCCCCCGGACAATCAAACACCGGGGAGCTGTTTTTT.

The chain links TRBV11-2 to TRBJ1-1; no reliable D call. The CDR3 totals 15 residues. Trimming cost V 5 bases and J 3 bases, with 16 bases left between them. The germline V gene has CDR1 SGHAT and CDR2 FQNNGV. The CDR3 is CASSRVDRRYTEAFF. The CDR3 region has the DNA TGTGCCAGCAGCCGGGTCGATAGGAGATACACTGAAGCTTTCTTT.

This clonotype was recorded at least ten times. The CDR3 DNA is TGCAGTGCTAGACCCGGGACTAGCGCCAGCCGCTCAAGCACAGATACGCAGTATTTT. Its protein product is CSARPGTSASRSSTDTQYF. The rearrangement links TRBV20-1 to TRBJ2-3; 10 nucleotides agree with TRBD2. The CDR3 length is 19 residues. Germline CDR1 DFQATT, CDR2 SNEGSKA (reference sequence). With 2 bases clipped from V and 0 bases from J, the junction kept 14 bases outside the gene matches.

Many counts were recorded for this clonotype. The V call is TRBV5-1, the J call TRBJ2-5, with 13 nucleotides matching TRBD2. Losses at the gene ends were 3 bases for V and 5 bases for J; bases not matched to a gene: 13. Germline V gene lookup returns CDR1 SGHRS and CDR2 YFSETQ. The CDR3 runs to 18 residues. The CDR3 nucleotides are TGCGCCAGCAGCTACTCCGGGACTAGCGGGAAAGTGTGGGAGACCCAGTACTTC. Translating it yields CASSYSGTSGKVWETQYF.

This clonotype was seen ten or more times. V and J are TRBV24-1 and TRBJ2-7; 10 bases are shared with TRBD2. V was pared by 9 bases and J by 0 bases, with 4 bases of the junction left unmatched. From germline, CDR1 is KGHDR and CDR2 SFDVKD. This CDR3 region has 14 residues. As DNA, the CDR3 is TGTGCCACCGAGTCTAGCGGGAGCTCCTACGAGCAGTACTTC. This translates into CATESSGSSYEQYF.

This chain connects TRBV27 to TRBJ2-1, with 8 nucleotides matching TRBD1. Germline lookup yields CDR1 MNHEY and CDR2 SMNVEV (reference sequence). The CDR3 is made up of 15 amino acids. V lost 3 bases to trimming and J lost 7 bases; unmatched junction nucleotides: 8. For the CDR3, the DNA is TGTGCCAGCAGTTTTTCAGGGGGCGCTAGGAATGAGCAGTTCTTC. Encoded protein: CASSFSGGARNEQFF.

This clonotype has ten or more counts. The chain carries TRBV10-3 and TRBJ2-7; 7 positions match TRBD1. V trimming: 6 bases; J trimming: 2 bases; junction bases outside the gene matches: 10. This CDR3 comprises 15 residues. The germline CDR1 and CDR2 sequences are ENHRY and SYGVKD. As DNA, the CDR3 is TGTGCCATCAGCGACCCCCGGGACAGCACCTACGAGCAGTACTTC. As protein: CAISDPRDSTYEQYF.

This clonotype showed up many times. This rearrangement joins TRBV6-5 to TRBJ1-2; no clear D. V gave up 5 bases and J gave up 5 bases, with 6 bases separating them. The CDR3 runs to 11 residues. The germline CDR1 and CDR2 sequences are MNHEY and SVGAGI. DNA for the CDR3: TGTGCCAGCAGTGATGAATATGGCTACACCTTC. Protein sequence: CASSDEYGYTF.

The sample holds many counts of this clonotype. The chain uses TRBV12-3 or TRBV12-4 and TRBJ1-2; no clear D. V lost 11 bases, J lost 7 bases, and 14 bases lay in between. The CDR3 consists of 11 residues. CDR3 sequence reads: CALLVPGGYTF. The CDR3 region has the DNA TGTGCCCTCCTTGTTCCGGGTGGCTACACCTTC.

There are many counts of this clonotype. The chain recombines TRBV7-6 with TRBJ1-4; TRBD1 might be the D (5 bases). V shed 5 bases and J shed 6 bases, with 13 bases lying between them. The CDR3 contains 14 residues. Germline values: CDR1 SGHVS, CDR2 FNYEAQ. In DNA, the CDR3 is TGTGCCAGCAGCCTATTAATGACAGATGAAAAACTGTTTTTT. It is translated as CASSLLMTDEKLFF.

This clonotype has ten or more counts. This rearrangement joins TRBV6-5 to TRBJ2-7, with D possibly being TRBD2 (6 bases). Germline CDR1 is MNHEY and CDR2 is SVGAGI. This CDR3 has 14 residues. The V and J ends lost 1 base and 4 bases respectively, with 11 bases between them. The CDR3 DNA reads TGTGCCAGCAGTTACTTCGGACTACAGTACGAGCAGTACTTC. It codes for CASSYFGLQYEQYF.

In its sample, this clonotype was seen a few times. J is TRBJ2-7 and V is TRBV20-1, with 10 nucleotides matching TRBD1. Germline V gene data show CDR1 as DFQATT and CDR2 as SNEGSKA (reference sequence). V trimming: 4 bases; J trimming: 0 bases; junction bases outside the gene matches: 3. This CDR3 has 14 residues. The CDR3 region has the DNA TGCAGTGCTAACCGGGACAGGGGCTCCTACGAGCAGTACTTC. Amino acid sequence: CSANRDRGSYEQYF.

This clonotype was seen ten or more times. V and J are TRBV6-5 and TRBJ1-6, with a possible D match to TRBD1 (6 bases). This CDR3 is 14 amino acids long. Between the trimmed V and J ends, which lost 2 bases and 7 bases, there was a span of 9 bases. Germline CDR1 and CDR2: MNHEY and SVGAGI. CDR3 nucleotide sequence: TGTGCCAGCAGTTACAGGCAGGGGAATTCACCCCTCCACTTT. It is translated as CASSYRQGNSPLHF.

The chain carries TRBV6-5 and TRBJ2-7; D gene uncertain. There are 14 residues in the CDR3. Germline CDR1 is MNHEY and CDR2 is SVGAGI. V dropped 2 bases and J dropped 3 bases, with 11 bases sitting between them. The chain's CDR3 is CASSYLGPGYEQYF. CDR3 sequence (DNA): TGTGCCAGCAGTTACCTAGGACCGGGCTACGAGCAGTACTTC.

This clonotype was detected a few times. The rearrangement uses TRBV5-1 and TRBJ2-7; D may match TRBD1 or TRBD2 (6 bases each). The germline V and J ends were trimmed by 4 bases and 1 base, with 12 bases remaining between them. The length of the CDR3 is 14 residues. Germline V gives CDR1 SGHRS, CDR2 YFSETQ. The CDR3 is CASSEGGGSYEQYF. CDR3 DNA: TGCGCCAGCAGCGAGGGGGGAGGTTCCTACGAGCAGTACTTC.

This clonotype came up many times. This rearrangement joins TRBV7-2 to TRBJ2-1; 7 positions match TRBD2. J was trimmed by 8 bases and V by 5 bases; bases with no gene match: 18. CDR1 SGHTA and CDR2 FQGNSA come from the germline V gene. The CDR3 runs 17 residues. This CDR3 reads CASSANRGGGAGYEQFF. The CDR3 DNA reads as TGTGCCAGCAGCGCTAATAGGGGTGGTGGAGCGGGGTATGAGCAGTTCTTC.

This chain links TRBV7-9 with TRBJ2-5; 7 nucleotides line up with TRBD1. Germline V gene lookup returns CDR1 SEHNR and CDR2 FQNEAQ (reference sequence). Germline trimming cut 6 bases from V and 2 bases from J; bases unmatched to any gene: 0. This CDR3 has 12 residues. The CDR3 spells CASRTGQETQYF. The CDR3 DNA reads TGTGCCAGCAGGACAGGGCAAGAGACCCAGTACTTC.

This clonotype was observed at least ten times. The chain employs TRBV29-1 and TRBJ2-5, with 13 nucleotides matching TRBD2. The CDR3 contains 12 residues. CDR1 is SQVTM and CDR2 is ANQGSEA in the germline V gene. Trimming at V came to 7 bases and at J to 4 bases, leaving 0 bases not matched to a gene. In DNA form, the CDR3 reads TGCAGCGGGACTAGCGGGAGAGAGACCCAGTACTTC. This gives the protein CSGTSGRETQYF.

In its sample, this clonotype was seen many times. This rearrangement joins TRBV6-1 to TRBJ2-7; D unclear. V lost 4 bases and J 2 bases, leaving 12 bases between the germline ends. Germline-derived CDR1 and CDR2 are MNHNS and SASEGT. CDR3 length: 14 residues. CDR3 loop: CASSGMGVAYEQYF. As DNA, the CDR3 is TGTGCCAGCAGTGGGATGGGTGTAGCCTACGAGCAGTACTTC.

This clonotype was seen a few times. The genes are TRBV30 and TRBJ2-5, with D hard to call. CDR1 is GTSNPN and CDR2 is SVGIG in the germline V gene (reference sequence). V lost 1 base and J 1 base, leaving 7 bases between the germline ends. CDR3 size: 13 residues. The CDR3 DNA reads as TGTGCCTGGAGTGGGGGTTTCCAAGAGACCCAGTACTTC. Translation: CAWSGGFQETQYF.

This clonotype was counted many times. The chain combines TRBV20-1 with TRBJ2-1; 7 bases are shared with TRBD1. With V trimmed by 6 bases and J by 1 base, 3 bases remained unmatched. CDR1 is DFQATT, CDR2 SNEGSKA, per germline (reference sequence). This CDR3 region has 13 residues. The CDR3 reads CSAMDRSYNEQFF. The DNA of the CDR3 is TGCAGTGCAATGGACAGGTCCTACAATGAGCAGTTCTTC.

The V and J genes are TRBV20-1 and TRBJ2-2, with TRBD2 matching over 8 bases. In germline, CDR1 is DFQATT, CDR2 SNEGSKA (reference sequence). Trimming took 6 bases from V and 7 from J; bases not matched to a gene: 10. This CDR3 comprises 14 residues. The CDR3 sequence: CSAPRGGYIGELFF. In DNA, the CDR3 is TGCAGTGCCCCCCGGGGGGGCTACATCGGGGAGCTGTTTTTT.

This clonotype showed up many times. The chain recombines TRBV6-5 with TRBJ1-1; D is uncertain. Trimming removed 1 base at V and 1 base at J, with 13 bases between. Germline V gives CDR1 MNHEY, CDR2 SVGAGI. The CDR3 runs to 16 residues. The CDR3 coding sequence is TGTGCCAGCAGTTACTGGGCCCTTAGACCGAACACTGAAGCTTTCTTT. It encodes CASSYWALRPNTEAFF.